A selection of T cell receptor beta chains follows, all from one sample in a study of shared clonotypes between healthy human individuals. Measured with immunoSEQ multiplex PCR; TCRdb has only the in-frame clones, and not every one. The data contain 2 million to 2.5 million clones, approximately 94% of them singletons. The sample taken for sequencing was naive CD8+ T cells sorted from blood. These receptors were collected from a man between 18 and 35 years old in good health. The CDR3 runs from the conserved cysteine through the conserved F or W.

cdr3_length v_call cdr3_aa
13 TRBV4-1 CASSQGQGETQYF
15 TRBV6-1 CASTGSTDFNEKLFF
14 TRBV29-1 CSVEVRGNSYEQYF
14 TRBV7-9 CASSSPGIQETQYF
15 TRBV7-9 CASSLTGTGGNEQYF
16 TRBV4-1 CASSQEGSGDTGELFF
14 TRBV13 CASSARRHYGEQYF
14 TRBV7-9 CASSLPGQGDEQYF
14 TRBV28 CASSFRVGTDTQYF
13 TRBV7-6 CASSLEMNTEAFF
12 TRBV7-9 CASSYEGNTIYF
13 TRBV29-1 CSVESGTLYEQYF
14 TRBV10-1 CASSEAGGGNEQFF
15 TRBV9 CASSVTGATNTEAFF
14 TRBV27 CASSLSGWQETQYF
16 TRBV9 CASSEKGQEPEDTQYF
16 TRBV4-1 CASSQRGTGEVAEQYF
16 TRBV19 CASSRQGSYSNQPQHF
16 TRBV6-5 CASSYSAAPKSYEQYF
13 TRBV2 CATPESMNTEAFF
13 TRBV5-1 CASSLSPYTEAFF
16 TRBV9 CASSFLAVRTTDTQYF
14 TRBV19 CASSNDRMNTEAFF
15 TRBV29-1 CSVEGGQRLQETQYF
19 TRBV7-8 CASSLAISGSLHSYNEQFF
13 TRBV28 CASRSRLNTEAFF
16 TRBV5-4 CASSFDRGSFNTEAFF
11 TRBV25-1 CASSAAGEQFF
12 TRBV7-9 CASSRGSGGYTF
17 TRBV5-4 CASSQSPGTALNTEAFF
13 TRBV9 CASSLDTNTEAFF
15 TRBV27 CASTWTGPKVSPLHF
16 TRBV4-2 CASSQELLGRGYVQYF
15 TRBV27 CASSLKQINTGELFF
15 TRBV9 CASSVVRGTNTEAFF
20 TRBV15 CATSSIPWAGGRRDTDTQYF
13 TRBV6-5 CASSYELGDTQYF
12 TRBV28 CASSLVHGEAFF
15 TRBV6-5 CASSISGPNYNEQFF
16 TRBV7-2 CASSMILGQGSEKLFF
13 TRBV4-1 CASRLNLDSPLHF
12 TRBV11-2 CASSPGNTEAFF
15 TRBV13 CASSLAGAPNYGYTF
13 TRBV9 CASSDSNTGELFF
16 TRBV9 CASSVDLAGGYNEQFF
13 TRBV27 CASSLSSTYEQYF
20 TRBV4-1 CASSLSMDFRLDYPTGELFF
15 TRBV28 CASSPVGTNTGELFF